This TCR beta chain was recovered during a study of blood T cell repertoires in COVID-19 (TCRdb year 2020). Context from the whole study: The collaborator samples originated in the United States, Italy and Spain and spanned the acute and convalescent phases of COVID-19. Samples came from the ongoing ImmuneRACE study (first 160 participants) plus 1,254 subjects from 6 global collaborators. Sample metadata almost always included a de-identified subject ID, COVID-19 status, age in years and sex. Where HLA class I and class II types were available, the types were taken from metadata supplied by the sample provider, not from assay-based typing. The prospective study material was composed of cDNA or gDNA derived from T cells, B-cell-depleted T cells, or PBMCs. Deeply sampled blood TCRbeta repertoires from subjects exposed to, actively infected with, or recovered from COVID-19 were included in the dataset. A freely available public database, intended as a resource for researchers studying the immune response to SARS-CoV-2, is where the repertoires were released.

TCRbeta CDR3 regions were amplified from genomic DNA by means of the immunoSEQ Assay, a bias-controlled multiplex PCR. Per the source publication's procedure: The number of nucleated cells in each sample was estimated from the amplification of reference gene primers within the assay. To quantify the absolute abundance of each unique TCRbeta CDR3 rearrangement, sequence reads were collapsed and filtered. For each sample, productive Simpson clonality was calculated by taking the square root of Simpson's diversity index across productive rearrangements. TCRdb retrieved this table from immuneACCESS and kept in-frame rearrangements only. Not all clones are present; in checked studies, unresolved V genes account for under half, and no reason is known for the remainder. D and trimming were read from the DNA, whereas the V and J calls and clone size are those reported in that table. In this sample the table shows roughly 250,000 clones, about four fifths of which occur a single time. The ten biggest clones cover 3.6% of the sample.

V and J are trimmed by 2 bases and 5 bases, and the gene matches miss 8 bases of the junction. The CDR3 covers 17 residues, taking in both the cysteine and the phenylalanine. Only the CDR3 DNA stays, 51 bases, in frame from base 1. From the germline V gene, CDR1 is SGHVS and CDR2 is FNYEAQ. Points on this clone: This clone's antigen is unknown. The record has no base qualities; no much larger clone is one base away.

Here is what the overall study found, with its caveats: The amount of clinical and demographic metadata varied by source and participant and was provided uncurated.

Participants in the prospective study were aged roughly 18 to 100 years, lived in 20 to 30 United States geographic areas, and enrolled through a virtual design. In the prospective study, cohorts were assigned on the basis of participant-reported clinical history obtained from a screening survey and a study questionnaire. A participant counted as exposed if, within 2 weeks of entering the study, that participant had been in contact with someone who had a PCR-confirmed or clinician-diagnosed COVID-19 case. In the prospective study, whole blood, serum and a nasopharyngeal or oropharyngeal swab were collected from each participant by mobile phlebotomists. Participants in the prospective study had the option to provide additional blood draws and questionnaires over a 2-month period. Blood samples from the prospective study were shipped frozen or at room temperature prior to DNA extraction.

The V and J segments used are TRBV7-6 and TRBJ2-1; 11 bases in the middle match TRBD2. The TCR originated in a woman in her thirties or forties who had been exposed to COVID-19. Material for sequencing was PBMCs or T cells enriched from blood (not recorded which). CDR3 reads: CASSLTPTSGDHNEQFF. DNA sequence: TGTGCCAGCAGCTTAACGCCGACTAGCGGGGACCACAATGAGCAGTTCTTC.